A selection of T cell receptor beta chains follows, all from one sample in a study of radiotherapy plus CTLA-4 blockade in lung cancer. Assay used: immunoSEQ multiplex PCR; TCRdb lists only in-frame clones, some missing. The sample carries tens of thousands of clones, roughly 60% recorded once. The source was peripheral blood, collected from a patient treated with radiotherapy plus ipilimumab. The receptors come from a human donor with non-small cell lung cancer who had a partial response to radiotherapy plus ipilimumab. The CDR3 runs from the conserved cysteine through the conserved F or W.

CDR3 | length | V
CASSFKAGEYNEQFF | 15 | TRBV7-3
CASSKHGTGRGNEKLFF | 17 | TRBV7-9
CASSVDGGEQFF | 12 | TRBV9
CATSPEVPFNQPQHF | 15 | TRBV15
CAWRALGTWDTEAFF | 15 | TRBV30
CASTPQGSGPLHF | 13 | TRBV23-1
CASKRNRGLFEAFF | 14 | TRBV7-8
CASSSSASEGTQYF | 14 | TRBV11-3
CASSSLALQETQYF | 14 | TRBV13
CSVEGAARYEQYF | 13 | TRBV29-1
CASSLVSGSNEQYF | 14 | TRBV7-2
CASSLSSGFYNEQFF | 15 | TRBV27
CASSEGLEGLGRGNTQYF | 18 | TRBV6-1
CASRQSGYGNEQFF | 14 | TRBV10-2
CASSRRDRVTDTQYF | 15 | TRBV7-3
CASSLLDNEQFF | 12 | TRBV13
CASRERGQPRETQYF | 15 | TRBV11-1
CASRMDSSNQPQHF | 14 | TRBV2
CASTPSILRDSMNYGYTF | 18 | TRBV5-6
CAWSSRQTPGETQYF | 15 | TRBV30
CASTHGESNYGYTF | 14 | TRBV2
CARYDPDPATAGDLNEQFF | 19 | TRBV5-3
CASSPGTSENTQYF | 14 | TRBV5-1
CAISENGNNEQFF | 13 | TRBV10-3
CASSLGQGLSGYTF | 14 | TRBV11-2
CASSIGTDSNQPQHF | 15 | TRBV19
CASSGERGGTGANVLTF | 17 | TRBV19
CASSRQAVKNIQYF | 14 | TRBV5-6
CASSYSSIWGQQRLAKNIQYF | 21 | TRBV28
CASSLGQGYGYTF | 13 | TRBV7-3
CASSPAGRALNTGELFF | 17 | TRBV18
CATQGLAGYEQYF | 13 | TRBV6-1
CASSIGGPAGYTF | 13 | TRBV19
CASRTEGFSGNTIYF | 15 | TRBV7-9
CASSRGSSTEAFF | 13 | TRBV9
CASRYQDLSEAFF | 13 | TRBV6-1
CASNPETGDYGYTF | 14 | TRBV19
CASSTGGLETATEAFF | 16 | TRBV19
CASSFSGGSTDTQYF | 15 | TRBV11-2
CASSQAGAGGTEAFF | 15 | TRBV14
CASSLIAESYNEQFF | 15 | TRBV5-5
CATAWQAGDNQPQHF | 15 | TRBV6-5
CASSFLGQPQHF | 12 | TRBV7-9
CSVSDSNSGNTIYF | 14 | TRBV29-1
CASKLRPQGDGYTF | 14 | TRBV19
CASSQDRRGGGEQYF | 15 | TRBV4-2
CSIDLGGGQFF | 11 | TRBV29-1
CASSAQYGEQFF | 12 | TRBV9
CASSLGTGSNYGYTF | 15 | TRBV18
CASSLTGGTNEKLFF | 15 | TRBV7-9